One and the same sample provided the 28 T cell receptor beta chains below, sequenced in a study of T cells in localized non-small cell lung cancer (TCRdb year 2020). Libraries came from the immunoSEQ multiplex PCR assay. What TCRdb holds here is the immuneACCESS table cut down to in-frame rearrangements. Part of the clones is not present; checked against another copy, under half of the missing clones reflect an unresolved V gene, and the others are unexplained. The sample records under 45,000 clones, about 80% of which are singletons. Almost 8% of the sample is held by the ten biggest clonotypes. The sample in question was PBMCs, obtained before any cancer treatment. The source is a man aged 40 to 70 with stage II lung adenocarcinoma.

Only a few counts were recorded for this clone. This chain's CDR3 is CASSIDAASGSKNIQYF. The CDR3 nucleotides read TGTGCCAGTAGTATAGATGCGGCTAGCGGGTCTAAAAACATTCAGTACTTC. The J gene is TRBJ2-4, the V gene TRBV19, with TRBD2 identical over 8 bases. With V trimmed by 0 bases and J by 4 bases, 8 bases remained unmatched. The CDR3 covers 17 residues. The germline V gene has CDR1 LNHDA and CDR2 SQIVND (reference sequence).

The genes are TRBV27 and TRBJ1-2; possible D gene TRBD1, 5 bases. Germline V lookup: CDR1 MNHEY, CDR2 SMNVEV (reference sequence). Trimming stripped 5 bases from V and 7 bases from J, with 14 bases between. The CDR3 is 13 amino acids. CDR3 sequence (DNA): TGTGCCAGCAGTCCATCAGGACATCTTGGCTACACCTTC. It yields the protein CASSPSGHLGYTF.

The chain couples TRBV6-6 to TRBJ2-1; weak D call: TRBD2 (5 bases). Germline V CDR1 and CDR2: MNHNY, SVGAGI (reference sequence). V dropped 3 bases and J dropped 12 bases, with 9 bases sitting between them. The CDR3 loop spans 11 amino acids. This CDR3 is CASSYLEGQFF. In DNA, the CDR3 is TGTGCCAGCAGTTATCTAGAGGGGCAGTTCTTC.

The sample holds a few counts of this clone. The rearrangement joins TRBV7-8 to TRBJ1-1; 7 nucleotides align to TRBD1. V lost 2 bases and J lost 4; bases outside the gene matches: 4. The CDR3 loop spans 14 amino acids. Germline V lookup: CDR1 SGHVS, CDR2 FQNEAQ. The CDR3 loop reads CASSLTGAGTEAFF. The CDR3 region has the DNA TGTGCCAGCAGCTTAACAGGGGCGGGCACTGAAGCTTTCTTT.

This chain uses TRBV18 with TRBJ2-7, with 7 bases that match TRBD1. Germline loops: CDR1 KGHSH, CDR2 LQKENI. After removal of 4 bases from V and 6 bases from J, the junction contained 18 bases not matched to a gene. The CDR3 is made up of 17 amino acids. CDR3 loop: CASSLGTASTPPGEQYF. The CDR3 DNA is TGTGCCAGCTCACTCGGGACAGCTTCGACCCCACCGGGCGAGCAGTACTTC.

Comment on this clone: The junction does not match germline at one end; this may be a read error. The V call is TRBV9, the J call TRBJ2-5; D uncertain. The CDR3 spans 11 residues. The germline V gene has CDR1 SGDLS and CDR2 YYNGEE. The CDR3 DNA sequence: TGTGCCCGCAGCATCCGGGAGACCCAGTACTTC. This encodes CARSIRETQYF. The variable domain in full, completed from reference TRBV9 and TRBJ2-5, reads DSGVTQTPKHLITATGQRVTLRCSPRSGDLSVYWYQQSLDQGLQFLIQYYNGEERAKGNILERFSAQQFPDLHSELNLSSLELGDSALYFCARSIRETQYFGPGTRLLVL.

This sequence joins TRBV7-6 and TRBJ2-3, with TRBD2 identical over 8 bases. CDR1 is SGHVS and CDR2 is FNYEAQ in the germline V gene. Trimming cost V 0 bases and J 7 bases; bases outside gene matches: 9. CDR3 length: 16 residues. Here the CDR3 DNA reads TGTGCCAGCAGCTTAGCGCATTCAAGCGGGGGTTATACGCAGTATTTT. Translation gives CASSLAHSSGGYTQYF. Full variable domain (outside the CDR3, taken from reference TRBV7-6 and TRBJ2-3): GAGVSQSPRYKVTKRGQDVALRCDPISGHVSLYWYRQALGQGPEFLTYFNYEAQQDKSGLPNDRFSAERPEGSISTLTIQRTEQRDSAMYRCASSLAHSSGGYTQYFGPGTRLTVL.

The count of this clone is one. The chain recombines TRBV7-2 with TRBJ1-2; a weak D match, TRBD1 (5 bases). The V end was cut by 6 bases, the J end by 4 bases, with 21 bases between. From germline, CDR1 is SGHTA and CDR2 FQGNSA. CDR3 length equals 16 residues. The DNA of the CDR3 is TGTGCCAGCAGATACCGACCGGACGGGACCCTCTATGGCTACACCTTC. Protein product: CASRYRPDGTLYGYTF. The full variable domain, rest sourced from reference TRBV7-2 and TRBJ1-2, is GAGVSQSPSNKVTEKGKDVELRCDPISGHTALYWYRQSLGQGLEFLIYFQGNSAPDKSGLPSDRFSAERTGGSVSTLTIQRTQQEDSAVYLCASRYRPDGTLYGYTFGSGTRLTVV.

V gene TRBV6-5 combines with J gene TRBJ2-7; D unresolved. The germline V gene encodes CDR1 MNHEY and CDR2 SVGAGI. This CDR3 is 12 amino acids long. Between the trimmed V and J ends, which lost 5 bases and 4 bases, there was a span of 9 bases. The CDR3 nucleotides read TGTGCCAGCAGTGAAGGTCAATACGAGCAGTACTTC. This codes for CASSEGQYEQYF.

The V gene is TRBV10-3, the J gene TRBJ2-7, with TRBD2 matching over 7 bases. Germline loops: CDR1 ENHRY, CDR2 SYGVKD. Losses at the gene ends were 2 bases for V and 0 bases for J; bases not matched to a gene: 7. CDR3 length: 16 amino acids. DNA for the CDR3: TGTGCCATCAGTGAGGGCCCTAGCGGCTACTCCTACGAGCAGTACTTC. As protein: CAISEGPSGYSYEQYF.

The CDR3 region has the DNA TGTGCCTGGCGTTCCGGGACAGGGGGTAACACTGAAGCTTTCTTT. Residues: CAWRSGTGGNTEAFF. The chain carries TRBV30 and TRBJ1-1; TRBD1 matches at 11 bases. The CDR3 spans 15 residues. V was pared by 5 bases and J by 2 bases, with 7 bases of the junction left unmatched. CDR1 GTSNPN and CDR2 SVGIG come from the germline V gene (reference sequence).

The chain employs TRBV6-1 and TRBJ2-5; TRBD1 matches at 9 bases. The assigned J gene may be wrong: the sequence end matches TRBJ2-7 better. The V gene's germline CDR1 is MNHNS and CDR2 SASEGT. The CDR3 has 15 residues. CDR3 loop: CASSAGQGIVYEQYF. The DNA of the CDR3 is TGTGCCAGCAGTGCGGGACAGGGAATAGTATACGAGCAGTACTTC.

In DNA, the CDR3 is TGTGCCACCAGCAGAGACCCGCGGGCTAGCGGGAACACCGGGGAGCTGTTTTTT. Its protein product is CATSRDPRASGNTGELFF. J is TRBJ2-2 and V is TRBV15; TRBD2 matches at 7 bases. This CDR3 contains 18 residues. Trimming took 0 bases from V and 1 from J; bases not matched to a gene: 8. Looked up from germline, CDR1 is LNHNV and CDR2 is YYDKDF (reference sequence).

The chain joins TRBV10-3 to TRBJ2-2; 7 bases fit TRBD1. Germline CDR1 and CDR2: ENHRY and SYGVKD. The V segment lost 10 bases and the J segment 6 bases; nucleotides outside the gene matches: 5. CDR3 length equals 12 residues. CDR3 region: CATAQGAGELFF. CDR3 coding DNA: TGTGCCACAGCTCAGGGGGCCGGGGAGCTGTTTTTT.

This rearrangement joins TRBV19 to TRBJ2-4; no clear D gene. The CDR3 contains 14 residues. Germline V gene lookup returns CDR1 LNHDA and CDR2 SQIVND (reference sequence). V was clipped by 3 bases and J by 7 bases, with 13 bases between them. CDR3 residues: CASSITTTVNIQYF. The CDR3 bases are TGTGCCAGTAGTATTACTACTACGGTGAACATTCAGTACTTC.

This chain joins TRBV7-9 and TRBJ1-1; 7 nucleotides line up with TRBD1. V shed 6 bases and J 1 base; nucleotides not matched to a gene: 14. Germline loops: CDR1 SEHNR, CDR2 FQNEAQ (reference sequence). The CDR3 loop spans 17 amino acids. The chain's CDR3 is CASSQTNPGQRNTEAFF. In DNA, the CDR3 is TGTGCCAGCAGTCAAACCAACCCGGGACAGAGGAACACTGAAGCTTTCTTT.

The gene calls are TRBV10-3 and TRBJ2-1, with D perhaps TRBD1 or TRBD2 (5 bases each). There are 13 residues in the CDR3. Per germline, CDR1 ENHRY and CDR2 SYGVKD. The CDR3 DNA reads TGTGCTACAAGACGGGACGTGGGCAATGAGCAGTTCTTC. This gives the protein CATRRDVGNEQFF.

The chain couples TRBV5-1 to TRBJ2-7; D is unresolved. Trimming removed 0 bases at V and 0 bases at J, with 10 bases between. Germline V gene data show CDR1 as SGHRS and CDR2 as YFSETQ. The CDR3 sequence is 15 residues long. CDR3 nucleotides: TGCGCCAGCAGCTTGGGAGGCGCGAGCTCCTACGAGCAGTACTTC. Translation gives CASSLGGASSYEQYF.

The chain is built from TRBV9 and TRBJ2-2; 7 positions agree with TRBD1. V lost 0 bases to trimming and J lost 5 bases; unmatched junction nucleotides: 1. Germline lookup yields CDR1 SGDLS and CDR2 YYNGEE. The length of the CDR3 is 14 residues. CDR3 in DNA: TGTGCCAGCAGCGTAGTGACAGGGACCGGGGAGCTGTTTTTT. Encoded protein: CASSVVTGTGELFF.

This CDR3 reads CASSQVGVEEQYF. For the CDR3, the DNA is TGTGCCAGCAGCCAAGTTGGGGTCGAAGAGCAGTACTTC. The rearrangement joins TRBV14 to TRBJ2-7, with no clear D. Trimming shortened V by 1 base and J by 7 bases, and 11 bases separated the two germline ends. CDR1 and CDR2 (germline): SGHDN, FVKESK. This CDR3 is 13 amino acids long.

CDR3 in DNA: TGCGCCAGCAGCTTGGACAGGGGTCGTGGCTACACCTTC. It is translated as CASSLDRGRGYTF. The chain carries TRBV5-1 and TRBJ1-2, with TRBD1 matching over 7 bases. CDR3 length equals 13 residues. Germline values: CDR1 SGHRS, CDR2 YFSETQ. Unmatched junction bases numbered 3, after V lost 0 bases and J lost 7 bases.

The gene calls are TRBV25-1 and TRBJ1-1; TRBD1 matches 7 bases. Germline V gene sequence: CDR1 MGHDK, CDR2 SYGVNS. The ends lost 6 bases at V and 1 base at J; junction bases unmatched: 5. The CDR3 totals 14 residues. The CDR3 reads CASSQGGTNTEAFF. CDR3 nucleotide sequence: TGTGCCAGCAGCCAAGGGGGCACGAACACTGAAGCTTTCTTT.

The chain has TRBV6-1 and TRBJ1-6; perhaps TRBD1 as D (5 bases). Between the trimmed V and J ends, which lost 5 bases and 6 bases, there was a span of 11 bases. The germline V gene has CDR1 MNHNS and CDR2 SASEGT. The CDR3 runs to 14 residues. This CDR3 reads CASSPGTANSPLHF. In DNA form, the CDR3 reads TGTGCCAGCAGTCCCGGGACGGCTAATTCACCCCTCCACTTT.

For this clone: A read error likely explains this, since a far larger clone differs by one base. Additional DNA sequences in this sample encode the identical CDR3. V and J are TRBV5-1 and TRBJ2-2; 9 nucleotides align to TRBD1. The CDR3 has 15 amino acids. The V gene's germline CDR1 is SGHRS and CDR2 YFSETQ. The J segment lost 4 bases and the V segment lost 0 bases, leaving 1 base of the junction unmatched. CDR3 DNA sequence: TGCGCCAGCAGCTTGGGGACAGGGGTCACCGGGGAGCTGTTTTTT. Translated: CASSLGTGVTGELFF.

This clone was observed a single time. An end of the junction does not agree with germline; a read error may underlie this. The chain's CDR3 is CASSLGRRGRLGQLF. In DNA, the CDR3 is TGTGCCAGCAGCTTAGGAAGGAGGGGGCGACTAGGGCAGCTCTTC. The chain recombines TRBV7-2 with TRBJ2-1, with a weak D call TRBD1 (7 bases). The CDR3 contains 15 residues. The V gene's germline CDR1 is SGHTA and CDR2 FQGNSA.

This clone was found a few times. This rearrangement joins TRBV2 to TRBJ1-1; 9 nucleotides match TRBD1. V lost 6 bases and J lost 2; bases outside the gene matches: 10. CDR1 is SNHLY, CDR2 FYNNEI, per germline. The CDR3 covers 16 residues. The CDR3 nucleotides are TGTGCCAGCAGGGCCACAGGGGGCGGGATAAACACTGAAGCTTTCTTT. It yields the protein CASRATGGGINTEAFF.

This sequence joins TRBV11-2 and TRBJ2-5; TRBD1 might be the D (6 bases). The V end lost 6 bases, the J end lost 5 bases, and 13 bases lay between the germline ends. The length of the CDR3 is 13 residues. The germline V gene encodes CDR1 SGHAT and CDR2 FQNNGV. The CDR3 spells CASRVTGSETQYF. In nucleotides, the CDR3 is TGTGCCAGCAGGGTAACAGGGTCGGAGACCCAGTACTTC.

This chain uses TRBV11-2 with TRBJ2-1; TRBD2 agrees at 9 bases. Germline CDR1 SGHAT, CDR2 FQNNGV. J was trimmed by 0 bases and V by 5 bases; bases with no gene match: 2. The CDR3 runs to 15 residues. CDR3 sequence (DNA): TGTGCCAGCAGCACGACTAGCGGCTCCTACAATGAGCAGTTCTTC. Encoded protein: CASSTTSGSYNEQFF.